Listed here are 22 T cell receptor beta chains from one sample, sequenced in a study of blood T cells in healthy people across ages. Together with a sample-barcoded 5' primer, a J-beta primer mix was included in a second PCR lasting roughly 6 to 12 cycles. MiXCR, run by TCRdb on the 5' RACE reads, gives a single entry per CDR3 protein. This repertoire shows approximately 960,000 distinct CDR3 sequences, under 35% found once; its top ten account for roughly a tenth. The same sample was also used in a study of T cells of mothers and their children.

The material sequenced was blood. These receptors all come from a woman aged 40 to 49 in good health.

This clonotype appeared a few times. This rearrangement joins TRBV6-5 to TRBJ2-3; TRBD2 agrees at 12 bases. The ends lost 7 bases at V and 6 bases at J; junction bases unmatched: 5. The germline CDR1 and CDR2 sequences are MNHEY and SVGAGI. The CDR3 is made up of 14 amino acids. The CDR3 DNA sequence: TGTGCCAGCAAGGCTAGCGGGGGGGGGGATACGCAGTATTTT. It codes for CASKASGGGDTQYF.

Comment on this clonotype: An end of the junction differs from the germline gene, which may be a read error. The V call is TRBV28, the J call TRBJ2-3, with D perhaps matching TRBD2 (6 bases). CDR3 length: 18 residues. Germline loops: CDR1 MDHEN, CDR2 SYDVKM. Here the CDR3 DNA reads TGTGCCAGCAGCTCGACACGGTTGGGTGCGGGACGCACAGGTACGCAGTATTTT. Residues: CASSSTRLGAGRTGTQYF.

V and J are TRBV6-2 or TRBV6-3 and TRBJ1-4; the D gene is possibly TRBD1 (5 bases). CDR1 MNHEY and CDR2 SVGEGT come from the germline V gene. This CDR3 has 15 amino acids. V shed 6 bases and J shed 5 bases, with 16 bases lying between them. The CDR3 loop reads CASRLGHVANEKLFF. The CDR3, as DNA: TGTGCCAGCAGACTTGGACACGTCGCGAATGAAAAACTGTTTTTT.

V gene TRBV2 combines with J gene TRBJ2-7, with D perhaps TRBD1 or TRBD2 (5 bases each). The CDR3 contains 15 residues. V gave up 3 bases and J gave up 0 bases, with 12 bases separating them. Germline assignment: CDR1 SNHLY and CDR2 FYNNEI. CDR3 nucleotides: TGTGCCAGCAGTGACAGGGACCGGAGCTCCTACGAGCAGTACTTC. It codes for CASSDRDRSSYEQYF.

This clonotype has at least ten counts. As DNA, the CDR3 is TGTGCCAGCAGCGCTGGACAGACTTATCAGCCCCAGCATTTT. Amino acids: CASSAGQTYQPQHF. This chain uses TRBV9 with TRBJ1-5, with a tentative D call TRBD1 (6 bases). The V end was cut by 3 bases, the J end by 5 bases, with 12 bases between. The CDR3 extends over 14 amino acids. CDR1 and CDR2 from the germline V gene are SGDLS and YYNGEE.

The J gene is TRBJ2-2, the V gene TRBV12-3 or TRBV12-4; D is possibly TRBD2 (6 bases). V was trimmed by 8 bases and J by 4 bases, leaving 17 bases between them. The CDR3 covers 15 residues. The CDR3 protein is CASHTQVRGTGELFF. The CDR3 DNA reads TGTGCCAGCCATACGCAGGTGCGGGGCACCGGGGAGCTGTTTTTT.

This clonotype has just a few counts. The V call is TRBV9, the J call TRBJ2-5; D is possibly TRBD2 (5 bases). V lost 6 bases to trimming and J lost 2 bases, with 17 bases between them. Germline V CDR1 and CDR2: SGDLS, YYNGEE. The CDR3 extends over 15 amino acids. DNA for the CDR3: TGTGCCAGCACCCGGGGTGTGGGGTTACAAGAGACCCAGTACTTC. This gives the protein CASTRGVGLQETQYF.

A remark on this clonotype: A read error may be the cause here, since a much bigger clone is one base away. The CDR3 spells CASSVEAKNYGFTF. CDR3 nucleotides: TGTGCCAGCAGCGTAGAGGCCAAAAACTATGGCTTCACCTTC. V is TRBV9 and J is TRBJ1-2, with D uncertain. Germline CDR1 reads SGDLS; CDR2 reads YYNGEE. The CDR3 extends over 14 amino acids.

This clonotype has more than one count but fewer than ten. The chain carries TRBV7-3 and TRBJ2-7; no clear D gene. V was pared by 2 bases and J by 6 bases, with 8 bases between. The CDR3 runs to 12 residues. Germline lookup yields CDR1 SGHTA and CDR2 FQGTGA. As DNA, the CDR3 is TGTGCCAGCAGCTTAGGGAAGGGCGAGCAGTACTTC. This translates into CASSLGKGEQYF.

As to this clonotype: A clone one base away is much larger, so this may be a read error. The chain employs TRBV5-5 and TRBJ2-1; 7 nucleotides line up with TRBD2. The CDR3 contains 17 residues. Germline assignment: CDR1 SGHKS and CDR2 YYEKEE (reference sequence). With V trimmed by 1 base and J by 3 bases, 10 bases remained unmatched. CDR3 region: CASSLTWTRGYYNEQFF. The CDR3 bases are TGTGCCAGCAGCTTGACTTGGACTAGAGGGTACTACAATGAGCAGTTCTTC.

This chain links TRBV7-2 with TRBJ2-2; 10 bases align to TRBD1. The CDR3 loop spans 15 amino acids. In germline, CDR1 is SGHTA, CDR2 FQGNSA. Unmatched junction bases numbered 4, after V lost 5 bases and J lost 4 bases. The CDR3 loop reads CASSVRQGATGELFF. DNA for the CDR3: TGTGCCAGCAGCGTTCGACAGGGGGCCACCGGGGAGCTGTTTTTT.

The CDR3, as DNA: TGCAGTGCTAGAGATAGTTTGGGCTTCGATACGCAGTATTTT. Amino acid sequence: CSARDSLGFDTQYF. The chain combines TRBV20-1 with TRBJ2-3; D is undetermined. CDR3 length: 14 residues. V was cut by 0 bases and J by 6 bases, with 13 bases left in between. CDR1 DFQATT and CDR2 SNEGSKA come from the germline V gene (reference sequence).

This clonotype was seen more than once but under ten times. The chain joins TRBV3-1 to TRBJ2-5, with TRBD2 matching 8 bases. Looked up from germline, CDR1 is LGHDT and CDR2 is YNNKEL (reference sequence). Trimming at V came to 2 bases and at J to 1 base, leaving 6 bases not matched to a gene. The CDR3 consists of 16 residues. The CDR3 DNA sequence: TGTGCCAGCAGCCAATTAGGACTAGCACCCCAAGAGACCCAGTACTTC. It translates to CASSQLGLAPQETQYF.

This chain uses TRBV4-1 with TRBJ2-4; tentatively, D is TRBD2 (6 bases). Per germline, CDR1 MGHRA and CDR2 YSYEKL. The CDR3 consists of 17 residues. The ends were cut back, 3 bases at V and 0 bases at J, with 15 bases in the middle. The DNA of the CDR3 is TGCGCCAGCAGCCAGGCCCCAGGGCGGGAAGCCAAAAACATTCAGTACTTC. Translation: CASSQAPGREAKNIQYF.

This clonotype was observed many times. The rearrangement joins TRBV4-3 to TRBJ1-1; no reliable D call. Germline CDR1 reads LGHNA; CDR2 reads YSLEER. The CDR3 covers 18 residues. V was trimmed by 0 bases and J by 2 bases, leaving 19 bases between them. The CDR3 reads CASSQDRWSGGVNTEAFF. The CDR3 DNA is TGCGCCAGCAGCCAAGATCGGTGGTCAGGAGGCGTTAACACTGAAGCTTTCTTT.

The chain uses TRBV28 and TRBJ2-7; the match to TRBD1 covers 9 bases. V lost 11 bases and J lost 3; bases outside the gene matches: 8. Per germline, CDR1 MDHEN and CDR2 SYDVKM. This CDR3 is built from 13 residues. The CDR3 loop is CAPPGTGLYEQYF. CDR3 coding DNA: TGTGCCCCTCCCGGGACAGGGCTCTACGAGCAGTACTTC.

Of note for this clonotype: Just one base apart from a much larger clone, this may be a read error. The CDR3 here is CASSPNSGNYGYTF. The CDR3 nucleotides read TGTGCCAGCTCACCAAATTCGGGGAACTATGGCTACACCTTC. The V gene is TRBV18, the J gene TRBJ1-2; D is ambiguous. The V gene's germline CDR1 is KGHSH and CDR2 LQKENI. V gave up 2 bases and J gave up 2 bases, with 9 bases separating them. The CDR3 is made up of 14 amino acids.

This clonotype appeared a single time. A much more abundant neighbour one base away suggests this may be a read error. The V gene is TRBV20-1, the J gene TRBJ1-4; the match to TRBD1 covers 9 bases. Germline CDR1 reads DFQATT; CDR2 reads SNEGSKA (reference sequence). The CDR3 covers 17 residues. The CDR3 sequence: CGARSGTGTQTNEKLFF. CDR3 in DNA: TGCGGTGCTAGATCCGGGACAGGGACGCAGACTAATGAAAAACTGTTTTTT.

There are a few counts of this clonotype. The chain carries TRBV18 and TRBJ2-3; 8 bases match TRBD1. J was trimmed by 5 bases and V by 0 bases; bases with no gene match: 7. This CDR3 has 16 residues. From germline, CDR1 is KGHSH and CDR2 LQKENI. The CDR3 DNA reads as TGTGCCAGCTCACCACCACGGGGTACAGGGGGAGATACGCAGTATTTT. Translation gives CASSPPRGTGGDTQYF.

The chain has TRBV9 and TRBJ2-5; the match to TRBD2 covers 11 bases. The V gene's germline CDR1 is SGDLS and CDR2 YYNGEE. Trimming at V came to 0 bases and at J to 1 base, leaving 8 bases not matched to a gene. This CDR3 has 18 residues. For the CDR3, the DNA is TGTGCCAGCAGCGTAGTCCCCTCGACTAGCGGGGTCCAAGAGACCCAGTACTTC. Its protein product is CASSVVPSTSGVQETQYF. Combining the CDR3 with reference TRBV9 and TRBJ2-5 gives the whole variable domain DSGVTQTPKHLITATGQRVTLRCSPRSGDLSVYWYQQSLDQGLQFLIQYYNGEERAKGNILERFSAQQFPDLHSELNLSSLELGDSALYFCASSVVPSTSGVQETQYFGPGTRLLVL.

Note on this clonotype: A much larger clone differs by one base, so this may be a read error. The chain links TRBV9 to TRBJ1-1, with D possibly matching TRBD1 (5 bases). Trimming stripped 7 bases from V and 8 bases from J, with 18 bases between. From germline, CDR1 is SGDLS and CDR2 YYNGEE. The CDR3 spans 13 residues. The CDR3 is CASGPSSGTEAFF. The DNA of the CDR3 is TGTGCCAGCGGCCCCTCCTCCGGGACCGAAGCTTTCTTT. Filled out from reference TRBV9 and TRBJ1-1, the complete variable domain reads DSGVTQTPKHLITATGQRVTLRCSPRSGDLSVYWYQQSLDQGLQFLIQYYNGEERAKGNILERFSAQQFPDLHSELNLSSLELGDSALYFCASGPSSGTEAFFGQGTRLTVV.

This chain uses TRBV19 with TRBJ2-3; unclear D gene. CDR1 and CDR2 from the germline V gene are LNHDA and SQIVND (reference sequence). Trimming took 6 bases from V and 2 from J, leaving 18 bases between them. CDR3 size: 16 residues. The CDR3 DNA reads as TGTGCCAGTAGGCTAAACAGTGGCCTTAACACAGATACGCAGTATTTT. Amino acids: CASRLNSGLNTDTQYF.